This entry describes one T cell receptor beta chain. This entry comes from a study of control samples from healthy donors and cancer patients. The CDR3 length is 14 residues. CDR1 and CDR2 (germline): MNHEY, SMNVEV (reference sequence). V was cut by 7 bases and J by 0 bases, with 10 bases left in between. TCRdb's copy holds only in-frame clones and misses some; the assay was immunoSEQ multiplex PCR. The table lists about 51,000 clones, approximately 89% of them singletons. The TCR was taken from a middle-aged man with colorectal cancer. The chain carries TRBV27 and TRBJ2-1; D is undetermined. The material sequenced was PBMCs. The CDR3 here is CASMRSRSYNEQFF. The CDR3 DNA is TGTGCCAGCATGCGGTCACGCTCCTACAATGAGCAGTTCTTC.